Included here is one TCR beta chain sequence, with context. This entry is derived from a study of blood T cell repertoires in COVID-19. Looking at the study overall: Acute-phase and convalescent COVID-19 samples originated in the United States, Italy and Spain.

How the authors handled the data: Amplification of reference gene primers provided the estimated nucleated cell counts. Here immunoSEQ multiplex PCR was the method, and the copy in TCRdb shows in-frame clones only, minus some. V and J calls plus clone size are reproduced from that table; the DNA served to infer D and trimming. The sample holds 250,000 or so clones, around nine tenths seen once. Trimming took 0 bases from V and 4 from J; bases not matched to a gene: 1. This CDR3 contains 14 residues. In germline, CDR1 is SGHRS, CDR2 YFSETQ. Material for sequencing was peripheral blood. The chain employs TRBV5-1 and TRBJ2-1; 7 nucleotides line up with TRBD1. This clonotype was sampled from a woman in her 70s with active or convalescent COVID-19. CDR3 nucleotide sequence: TGCGCCAGCAGCTTGGAGACAGGGTACAATGAGCAGTTCTTC. It encodes CASSLETGYNEQFF.